The next 10 T cell receptor beta chains were all read from a single sample in a study of CD8 T cells in ankylosing spondylitis. TCRdb independently ran MiXCR on the 5' RACE reads; one entry per CDR3 protein. The sample holds around 100,000 distinct CDR3 sequences, around 24% seen once. Sequenced: synovial fluid, either unsorted or a sorted T cell fraction (not recorded which). These receptors all come from a male donor with ankylosing spondylitis.

This chain uses TRBV27 with TRBJ1-2; D remains unclear. V lost 4 bases and J 1 base, leaving 7 bases between the germline ends. This CDR3 comprises 13 residues. Germline V CDR1 and CDR2: MNHEY, SMNVEV (reference sequence). The CDR3 coding sequence is TGTGCCAGCAGTTCGTCTCTTAACTATGGCTACACCTTC. Translation: CASSSSLNYGYTF.

The chain recombines TRBV12-3 or TRBV12-4 with TRBJ2-1; TRBD1 matches at 8 bases. Trimming at V came to 6 bases and at J to 4 bases, leaving 2 bases not matched to a gene. The CDR3 runs 13 residues. CDR3 in amino acids: CASRGTGYNEQFF. CDR3 in DNA: TGTGCCAGCAGGGGGACAGGATACAATGAGCAGTTCTTC.

CDR3 coding DNA: TGTGCCAGCAGCTTGGAACAGGGCTCCTACAATGAGCAGTTCTTC. This encodes CASSLEQGSYNEQFF. V is TRBV5-5 and J is TRBJ2-1; possible D gene TRBD1, 6 bases. This CDR3 is 15 amino acids long. Trimming stripped 0 bases from V and 0 bases from J, with 7 bases between. CDR1 and CDR2 from the germline V gene are SGHKS and YYEKEE (reference sequence). Full variable domain (missing parts from reference TRBV5-5 and TRBJ2-1): DAGVTQSPTHLIKTRGQQVTLRCSPISGHKSVSWYQQVLGQGPQFIFQYYEKEERGRGNFPDRFSARQFPNYSSELNVNALLLGDSALYLCASSLEQGSYNEQFFGPGTRLTVL.

The chain links TRBV11-3 to TRBJ2-5; 10 bases fit TRBD1. This CDR3 is built from 15 residues. With 5 bases clipped from V and 2 bases from J, the junction kept 5 bases outside the gene matches. Germline V gives CDR1 SGHNT, CDR2 YENEEA. The CDR3 sequence: CASSPDRGRQETQYF. The CDR3 DNA reads as TGTGCCAGCAGCCCCGACAGGGGGCGTCAAGAGACCCAGTACTTC.

The chain recombines TRBV20-1 with TRBJ1-4; 8 nucleotides match TRBD1. There are 14 residues in the CDR3. The ends lost 6 bases at V and 8 bases at J; junction bases unmatched: 11. Germline V gene data show CDR1 as DFQATT and CDR2 as SNEGSKA (reference sequence). This CDR3 reads CSAFLTGEGEKLFF. CDR3 nucleotide sequence: TGCAGTGCCTTCCTGACAGGGGAAGGAGAAAAACTGTTTTTT.

This clonotype showed up just a few times. The rearrangement links TRBV7-6 to TRBJ1-5; possible D gene TRBD1, 6 bases. Germline CDR1 SGHVS, CDR2 FNYEAQ. The CDR3 covers 13 residues. V was cut by 1 base and J by 5 bases, with 6 bases left in between. CDR3 in DNA: TGTGCCAGCAGCTTAGGACAGGATCAGCCCCAGCATTTT. This translates into CASSLGQDQPQHF.

J is TRBJ2-7 and V is TRBV18; D remains ambiguous. V shed 3 bases and J shed 3 bases, with 9 bases lying between them. The germline CDR1 and CDR2 sequences are KGHSH and LQKENI. The CDR3 spans 13 residues. CDR3 bases: TGTGCCAGCTCACCTGCGACCAACTACGAGCAGTACGTC. Amino acids: CASSPATNYEQYV.

The DNA for the CDR3 is TGCAGTGCTACGACACCTTACTCTGGGGCCAACGTCCTGACTTTC. This gives the protein CSATTPYSGANVLTF. This chain links TRBV20-1 with TRBJ2-6; the D is unclear. From germline, CDR1 is DFQATT and CDR2 SNEGSKA (reference sequence). V was trimmed by 4 bases and J by 0 bases, leaving 10 bases between them. This CDR3 comprises 15 residues.

This clonotype was seen repeatedly, ten times or more. J is TRBJ2-6 and V is TRBV11-3; unclear D gene. Per germline, CDR1 SGHNT and CDR2 YENEEA. This CDR3 spans 14 amino acids. V was cut by 3 bases and J by 0 bases, with 3 bases left in between. The CDR3 reads CASSFISGANVLTF. CDR3 DNA: TGTGCCAGCAGCTTCATCTCTGGGGCCAACGTCCTGACTTTC.

This clonotype was found many times. The CDR3 is CSVEDRTGGPDTQYF. CDR3 nucleotides: TGCAGCGTTGAAGATCGGACAGGGGGTCCAGATACGCAGTATTTT. V is TRBV29-1 and J is TRBJ2-3; 10 positions match TRBD1. Germline V gene data show CDR1 as SQVTM and CDR2 as ANQGSEA. J was trimmed by 4 bases and V by 0 bases; bases with no gene match: 4. CDR3 length: 15 amino acids.